This TCR beta chain was obtained from a study of cytomegalovirus exposure and HLA in healthy donors (dated by TCRdb to 2016 to 2017). Some background on the complete study: An earlier analysis of more than 550 of the donors reported about 300 Gb of sequence data and some 110 million unique TCR beta sequences obtained from about 170 million T cells. Across under 500 genotyped donors of the cohort, an average of approximately 220,000 unique TCR beta nucleotide sequences per donor were sequenced, and around 20% of those sequences were non-productive. A later genetic analysis took genome-wide SNP genotypes for about three fifths of the roughly 670 donors and used that subset as a discovery cohort. The study was designed to test whether signatures of past pathogen exposure could be identified by cataloging public T cell receptors. To decide whether each TCR beta V gene segment behaved as functional or pseudogenic, an earlier analysis of some 600 of the donors relied on high-throughput TCR beta sequencing. Roughly 5 DR-DQ haplotypes were handled as single units for association and clustering because linkage in the cohort was strong. To predict cytomegalovirus infection status, the study brought together high-throughput TCR immunosequencing, statistical association of individual TCRs with disease status, and machine learning. Besides the first cohort of under 700 subjects, a separate validation cohort made up of over 95 different subjects was used. An early release that covered roughly 600 HLA-typed donors contained around 330 gigabases of sequencing data and 75 million to 100 million unique TCR sequences. The number of donors typed differed by locus, with roughly 620-630 for A, B, C, DRB1 and DQB1, around 500 for DQA1, 600 to 610 for DPA1, and 472 for DPB1. HLA typing covered class I and class II loci at four-digit resolution. Among the roughly 370 genotyped donors, around 81% belonged to the genetic ancestry cluster associated with self-reported Caucasian donors. In the later analysis, no new phenotypic data were used to find candidate immune exposures; instead, reliance was placed on TCR beta sequences and their occurrence across donors. The study profiled the T cell repertoires of about 720 subjects by immunosequencing and related them to cytomegalovirus serostatus. All discovery cohort repertoires had been generated using a single sequencing platform. Alongside the repertoire data, information on donor age, sex, ethnicity and CMV serostatus was compiled. To study patterns of TCR occurrence, a later analysis re-analyzed previously published TCR beta repertoires from 650 to 750 donors and added high-resolution HLA genotyping.

A remark on this clone: This receptor's antigen is unknown.

What the work shows at the level of the full study, not this receptor alone: Immune exposure information for the cohort was limited to CMV serostatus. In a later analysis, about 17,000 TCR beta sequences were associated with specific HLA alleles at a false discovery rate of 0.05. Presence/absence analyses assumed roughly uniform sequencing depth across donors, an assumption that may not hold. A further reported finding was that TCR beta sequences accurately predicted the HLA-A and HLA-B alleles for most subjects in the first cohort. According to a later analysis, parvovirus B19, influenza, CMV and Epstein-Barr virus appeared linked to several top co-occurrence clusters. When HLA alleles, especially DR and DQ, strongly co-occurred, attributing TCR associations to individual alleles was difficult. A total of fewer than 200 TCR beta chains were listed by the study as associated with cytomegalovirus. A later analysis found that TCR association rates varied across HLA loci, with DRB1 alleles showing the most associated TCRs and HLA-C alleles the fewest. According to the authors, the approach could potentially be generalized to other disease states and immunological phenotypes. In vitro tests confirmed that a few of the cytomegalovirus-associated TCR beta chains recognize cytomegalovirus antigens. The cohort was sequenced for TCR beta chains only, and without alpha or paired-chain data the features that could be detected were limited. Correlated functional status among segregating V segments might reflect linkage disequilibrium, but an unknown experimental factor could not be ruled out. The earlier analysis of fewer than 750 of the donors excluded around 17 rarely observed V segments, including chromosome 9 orphons, because counts were too low. In a later analysis, most CMV-associated TCR beta chains were found to appear HLA-restricted, with HLA associations seemingly driven largely by CMV exposure. An association between a missense DCLRE1C variant and V-gene and J-gene trimming of TCR beta chains was found in a later genetic analysis and replicated in an independent cohort. Most TCR sequences were seen in very few donors, while some public TCRs were found in many individuals. HLA typing was unavailable for some donors at each locus, so association tests used only the typed subset. Broadly in line with IMGT annotations, most TCR beta V segments showed up in productive rearrangements about 87% or about 30% of the time in an earlier analysis of 587 of the donors. Compared with equally common non-associated chains, HLA-associated TCR beta chains in a later analysis were more clonally expanded and had lower generation probabilities. A cluster of highly shared sequence variants was judged likely to represent a technical artifact of the sequencing pipeline. Compared with the roughly 720-donor mean, donors in an Asian-associated ancestry cluster had fewer N-insertions in productive TCRs, according to a later genetic analysis. The classifier was reported to diagnose cytomegalovirus status with high specificity and sensitivity in both the original cohort and the validation cohort.

The cohort was made up of roughly 670 healthy bone marrow donors. At the time of sampling, every cohort member was nominally healthy, though immune exposures that went unrecorded were likely present. The donor was CMV seronegative and was included in the group of under 450 seronegative cohort members. Each donor provided a peripheral blood sample, and peripheral blood mononuclear cells were used for TCR beta sequencing. Genomic DNA was extracted from the blood cell samples with the Qiagen DNeasy Blood Extraction Kit. The library was prepared using the immunoSEQ multiplex PCR assay. The multiplex PCR relied on a mix of 60 forward primers for TCR Vbeta segments and 13 reverse primers for TCR Jbeta segments. The CDR3 region of rearranged TCR beta genes was amplified from genomic DNA by a multiplex PCR assay. The amplified TCR beta libraries were sequenced on the Illumina HiSeq System as 87-base-pair reads. Under the source paper's analysis protocol: A later analysis tallied around 82 million unique TCR beta chains across the 600 to 700 repertoires, and some 12 million of those chains were shared by two or more donors. Raw reads were error-corrected and collapsed into unique sequences with a nearest-neighbor algorithm that merged closely related sequences to remove PCR and sequencing errors. To assign V, D and J gene segments, CDR3 sequences were aligned to IMGT reference sequences. For a sequence to be retained, at least a six-nucleotide match to both a V gene segment and a J gene segment was required. Rearrangements were classified as productive when the CDR3 lacked stop codons and remained in frame with V and J, and all other rearrangements were classified as non-productive. CDR3 was defined according to IMGT convention as the region running from the second conserved V-encoded cysteine to the conserved J-encoded phenylalanine. Sequences without an unambiguous match to a single V gene segment were excluded from the earlier analysis of approximately 560 of the donors. An earlier analysis of some 500 of the donors classified V segments as functional when productive rearrangements were above 56.7% and as segregating when the standard deviation between donors was above 5%. To diagnose cytomegalovirus status from the catalog of TCR beta chain sequences, a statistical classification framework was built. In a later analysis, TCR nucleotide sequences were compared against IMGT/GENE-DB human TR gene sequences so that V and J genes could be assigned. In a later analysis, CDR3 sequences and most-parsimonious VDJ recombination scenarios were assigned using the TCRdist pipeline. In a later analysis, each TCR beta chain was defined by its CDR3 amino acid sequence together with its V-gene family, and reads lacking a unique V-gene family were excluded. In a later analysis, several hundred highly shared, low-generation-probability nucleotide sequences were removed to address suspected cross-contamination and a sequencing artifact. In a later analysis, a clonal expansion index was calculated for each public chain from normalized within-repertoire ranks of inferred template counts. A later analysis computed generation probabilities with a VDJ recombination model fitted to out-of-frame rearrangements, and checked the results against IGoR. In a later analysis, hypergeometric tests were used to score TCR-TCR, TCR-HLA and TCR-CMV co-occurrence, with a repertoire-size bias correction applied to TCR pairs. In a later analysis, false discovery rates were estimated by permuting HLA or CMV assignments 20 times. In a later analysis, co-occurring TCRs were grouped with DBSCAN, and TCRdist sequence similarity was added when clustering was performed within HLA-allele-positive subsets. Repertoires with fewer than 30,000 or more than 120,000 public chains, plus five repertoires with anomalous nucleotide sharing, were excluded from co-occurrence clustering. Sourced from immuneACCESS, this table was stored by TCRdb with only in-frame sequences that have V and J called. A share of the clones is absent; for the studies checked, an unresolved V gene accounts for under half, and the remainder has no known explanation. V and J calls and clone size are copied from that table; D and trimming were computed from the DNA. The table kept for this sample lists around 97,000 clones. The ten largest account for 3.5% of the sample.

Material for sequencing was PBMCs. This sequence originates from a man in his forties in good health and CMV-seronegative.

The CDR3 protein: CASSPNTEQYF. The bases read TGTGCCAGCAGCCCTAATACCGAGCAGTACTTC. The chain uses TRBV2 and TRBJ2-7; the D gene is unclear. The trim is 6 bases for V and 6 bases for J, with a gap of 9 bases between the germline ends. The CDR3 goes from the cysteine to the phenylalanine over 11 residues. Just CDR3 DNA is preserved here, 33 bases in frame from base 1. For CDR1 and CDR2, the germline V gene lists SNHLY and FYNNEI. Joined to the reference TRBV2 and TRBJ2-7 proteins, this CDR3 gives the full variable domain: EPEVTQTPSHQVTQMGQEVILRCVPISNHLYFYWYRQILGQKVEFLVSFYNNEISEKSEIFDDQFSVERPDGSNFTLKIRSTKLEDSAMYFCASSPNTEQYFGPGTRLTVT.